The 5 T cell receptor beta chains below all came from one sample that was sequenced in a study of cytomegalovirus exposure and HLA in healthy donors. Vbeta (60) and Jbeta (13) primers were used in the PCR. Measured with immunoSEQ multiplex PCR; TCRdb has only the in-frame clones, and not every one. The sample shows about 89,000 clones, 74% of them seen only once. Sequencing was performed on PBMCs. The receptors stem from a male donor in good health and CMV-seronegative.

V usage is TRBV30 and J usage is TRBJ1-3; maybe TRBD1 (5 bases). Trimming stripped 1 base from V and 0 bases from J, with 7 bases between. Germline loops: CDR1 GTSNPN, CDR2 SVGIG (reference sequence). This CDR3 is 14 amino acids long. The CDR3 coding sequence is TGTGCCTGGAGTGCAGGGTCCTCTGGAAACACCATATATTTT. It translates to CAWSAGSSGNTIYF.

The CDR3 sequence is CASDRGRDTEAFF. For the CDR3, the DNA is TGTGCCAGCGACAGGGGGCGGGACACTGAAGCTTTCTTT. The chain joins TRBV18 to TRBJ1-1; 10 bases match TRBD1. Germline CDR1 KGHSH, CDR2 LQKENI. V dropped 8 bases and J dropped 3; count of bases not matched to a gene: 3. This CDR3 comprises 13 residues.

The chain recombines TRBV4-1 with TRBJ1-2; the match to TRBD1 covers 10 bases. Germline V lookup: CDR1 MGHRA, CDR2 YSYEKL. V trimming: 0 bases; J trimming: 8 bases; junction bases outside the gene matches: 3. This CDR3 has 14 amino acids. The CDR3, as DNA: TGCGCCAGCAGCCAAGAGACAGGGGGCGGAGGCTACACCTTC. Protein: CASSQETGGGGYTF.

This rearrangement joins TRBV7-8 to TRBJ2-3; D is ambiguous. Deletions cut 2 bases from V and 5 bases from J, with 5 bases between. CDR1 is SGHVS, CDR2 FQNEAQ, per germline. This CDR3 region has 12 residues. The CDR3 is CASSLSLDTQYF. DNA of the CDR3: TGTGCCAGCAGCTTATCGTTAGATACGCAGTATTTT.

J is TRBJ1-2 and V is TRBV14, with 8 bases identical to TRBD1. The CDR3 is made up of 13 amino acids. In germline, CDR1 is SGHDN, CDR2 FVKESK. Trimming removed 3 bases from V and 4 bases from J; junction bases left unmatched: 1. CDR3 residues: CASSHTGGYGYTF. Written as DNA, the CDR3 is TGTGCCAGCAGCCACACAGGGGGCTATGGCTACACCTTC.